Listed below are T cell receptor beta chains from one sample, sequenced in a study of control samples from healthy donors and cancer patients. Clones were read by immunoSEQ multiplex PCR, and TCRdb kept only the in-frame ones, dropping some. This table has around 180,000 clones, 88% appearing once. Sequencing input: blood. These receptors were collected from a woman aged 25 to 39 in good health. Both conserved end residues are part of each CDR3. The D gene is left open where the match is weak. Rows may omit the clone size; those that give it use once, few, many or a size class.

v_gene	d_gene	abundance	j_gene	CDR3nt	CDR3aa
TRBV21-1	.	.	TRBJ2-1	TGTGCCAGCAGCAAACCGACTAGCGGGAGGTCCTACAATGAGCAGTTCTTC	CASSKPTSGRSYNEQFF
TRBV19	TRBD1	.	TRBJ2-3	TGTGCCAGTAGTATAGGACAGGGGGCACACACAGATACGCAGTATTTT	CASSIGQGAHTDTQYF
TRBV29-1	.	.	TRBJ2-7	TGCAGCGTTGAAGCGGGGCACTACGAGCAGTACTTC	CSVEAGHYEQYF
TRBV11-2	.	.	TRBJ1-4	TGTGCCAGCAGCCGGGACGAGCGTGAAAAACTGTTTTTT	CASSRDEREKLFF
TRBV15	.	.	TRBJ1-5	TGTGCCACCAGTGGTGGCGGGGGAGGGCAGCCCCAGCATTTT	CATSGGGGGQPQHF
TRBV27	TRBD2	.	TRBJ2-5	TGTGCCAGCAGTTTAACAGCGGGGGTACAAGAGACCCAGTACTTC	CASSLTAGVQETQYF
TRBV5-1	.	.	TRBJ2-7	TGCGCCAGCAGCCCGGACTACTACGAGCAGTACTTC	CASSPDYYEQYF
TRBV6-4	.	.	TRBJ2-3	TGTGCCAGCAGAGCCTCTTCGGGAGATACGCAGTATTTT	CASRASSGDTQYF
TRBV5-4	.	few	TRBJ1-2	TGTGCCAGCAGCCCGGGCTTTAACTATGGCTACACCTTC	CASSPGFNYGYTF
TRBV14	TRBD2	once	TRBJ2-3	TGTGCCAGCAGCCAGCGGGGGGGGCGCATCGCAGATACGCAGTATTTT	CASSQRGGRIADTQYF
TRBV15	TRBD2	once	TRBJ2-3	TGTGCCACCAGCAGAAAAACTAGCGGCACAGATACGCAGTATTTT	CATSRKTSGTDTQYF
TRBV5-1	.	.	TRBJ1-1	TGCGCCAGCAGCGATGCCAATGGGGTAAACACTGAAGCTTTCTTT	CASSDANGVNTEAFF
TRBV28	.	.	TRBJ1-5	TGTGCCAGCAGTCTGGCCTCAGGAAAACCCTTCAATCAGCCCCAGCATTTT	CASSLASGKPFNQPQHF
TRBV11-2	.	.	TRBJ2-3	TGTGCCAGCAGCTTTGGGGATACGCAGTATTTT	CASSFGDTQYF
TRBV11-2	TRBD1	.	TRBJ2-7	TGTGCCAGCAGCTCCGGGACAGGGATAACCTACGAGCAGTACTTC	CASSSGTGITYEQYF
TRBV6-1	.	.	TRBJ2-1	TGTGCCAGCAGTGAACGCCAGGGAAACAATGAGCAGTTCTTC	CASSERQGNNEQFF
TRBV27	TRBD1	.	TRBJ1-6	TGTGCCAGCAGGCTCCGGACAGGTCGCTCCTATAATTCACCCCTCCACTTT	CASRLRTGRSYNSPLHF
TRBV9	.	.	TRBJ2-2	TGTGCCAGCAGCGTAGAGGGGGACACCGGGGAGCTGTTTTTT	CASSVEGDTGELFF
TRBV6-6	.	.	TRBJ2-3	TGTGCCAGCAGTCGGGACCCAAGCTCCACAGATACGCAGTATTTT	CASSRDPSSTDTQYF
TRBV25-1	.	.	TRBJ2-1	TGTGCCAGCAGTGGCGACCCTTCCTACAATGAGCAGTTCTTC	CASSGDPSYNEQFF
TRBV27	.	once	TRBJ2-7	TGTGCCAGCAGCCGAAACTCCTACGAGCAGTACTTC	CASSRNSYEQYF
TRBV18	.	once	TRBJ1-4	TGTGCCAGCTCACCTCCATTCCCCCCCAGCGGAAAACTGTTTTTT	CASSPPFPPSGKLFF
TRBV6-6	.	.	TRBJ1-4	TGTGCCAGCAGTTACCGGCAGGGTTCTGAAAAACTGTTTTTT	CASSYRQGSEKLFF
TRBV5-1	TRBD2	.	TRBJ2-1	TGCGCCAGCAGCTTCACTAGCGAGAGCTCCTACAATGAGCAGTTCTTC	CASSFTSESSYNEQFF
TRBV27	.	.	TRBJ1-1	TGTGCCAGCAGTTTATCGTCAGGGGCAGGGAACACTGAAGCTTTCTTT	CASSLSSGAGNTEAFF
TRBV9	.	.	TRBJ2-7	TGTGCCAGCAGCAGGGGGTCCGGGGTCTACGAGCAGTACTTC	CASSRGSGVYEQYF
TRBV7-2	.	.	TRBJ2-1	TGTGCCAGCAGCCTCCCTCCGGCCGGTGAGCAGTTCTTC	CASSLPPAGEQFF
TRBV28	TRBD2	.	TRBJ2-7	TGTGCCAGCAGTCCCCCGGGAGGCTACGAGCAGTACTTC	CASSPPGGYEQYF
TRBV6-5	.	once	TRBJ2-7	TGTGCCGTTGATAGCGCCCTAACCTACGAGCAGTACTTC	CAVDSALTYEQYF
TRBV10-3	TRBD2	.	TRBJ2-3	TGTGCCATCAGAGGCGCGGGGGTTGATACGCAGTATTTT	CAIRGAGVDTQYF
TRBV19	.	.	TRBJ1-1	TGTGCCAGTAGCGAGACACTGAACACTGAAGCTTTCTTT	CASSETLNTEAFF